Listed below are T cell receptor beta chains from one sample, sequenced in a study of spatial heterogeneity in lung cancer. MiXCR was run by TCRdb on the 5' RACE reads, yielding one entry per CDR3 protein. The sample includes around 4,000 distinct CDR3 sequences, around 20% of them seen just once. The material sequenced was PBMCs, taken at surgery. The receptors stem from a male donor with early-stage non-small cell lung cancer. Each CDR3 is given without its conserved first and last residue.

cdr3_aa: ASSSKQGMNTEAF; j_call: TRBJ1-1; v_call: TRBV18
cdr3_aa: ASSRERIAGDNNEQF; j_call: TRBJ2-1; v_call: TRBV3-1
cdr3_aa: SVNRAGEGYT; j_call: TRBJ1-2; v_call: TRBV29-1
cdr3_aa: ASSPGTAYNEQF; j_call: TRBJ2-1; v_call: TRBV6-2/TRBV6-3
cdr3_aa: ATNGNYGYT; j_call: TRBJ1-2; v_call: TRBV6-2/TRBV6-3
cdr3_aa: SVYTGSSYEQY; j_call: TRBJ2-7; v_call: TRBV29-1
cdr3_aa: ASSLDSPPEQF; j_call: TRBJ2-1; v_call: TRBV7-9
cdr3_aa: ASSLGMGDEQY; j_call: TRBJ2-7; v_call: TRBV7-8
cdr3_aa: ASSQDTTSSSGANVLT; j_call: TRBJ2-6; v_call: TRBV4-2
cdr3_aa: VSSWGQGNEKLF; j_call: TRBJ1-4; v_call: TRBV7-2
cdr3_aa: ASSGRQASGTDTQY; j_call: TRBJ2-3; v_call: TRBV6-2/TRBV6-3
cdr3_aa: SAGGQGDGQF; j_call: TRBJ2-1; v_call: TRBV20-1
cdr3_aa: SAPWDNEKLF; j_call: TRBJ1-4; v_call: TRBV20-1
cdr3_aa: ASSPGQGRYEQY; j_call: TRBJ2-7; v_call: TRBV4-3